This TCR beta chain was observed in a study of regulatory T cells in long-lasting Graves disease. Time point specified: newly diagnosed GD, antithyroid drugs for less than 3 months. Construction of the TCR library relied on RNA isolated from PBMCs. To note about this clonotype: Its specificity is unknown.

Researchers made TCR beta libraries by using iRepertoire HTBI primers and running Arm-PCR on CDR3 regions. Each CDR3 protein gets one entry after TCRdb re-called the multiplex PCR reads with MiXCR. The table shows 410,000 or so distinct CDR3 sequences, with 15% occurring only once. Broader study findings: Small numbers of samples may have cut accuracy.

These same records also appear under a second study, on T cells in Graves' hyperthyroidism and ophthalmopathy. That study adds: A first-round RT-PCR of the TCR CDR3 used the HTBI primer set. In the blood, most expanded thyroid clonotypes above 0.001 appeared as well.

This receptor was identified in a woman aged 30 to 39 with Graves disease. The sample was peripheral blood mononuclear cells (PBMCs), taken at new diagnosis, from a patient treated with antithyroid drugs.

In DNA form, the CDR3 reads TGTGCCAGCTCACCCGGGACAGGGTCCTACAATGAGCAGTTCTTC. This translates into CASSPGTGSYNEQFF. The chain carries TRBV18 and TRBJ2-1; 9 bases fit TRBD1. Trimming removed 3 bases from V and 1 base from J; junction bases left unmatched: 1. There are 15 residues in the CDR3. Germline V gene lookup returns CDR1 KGHSH and CDR2 LQKENI.